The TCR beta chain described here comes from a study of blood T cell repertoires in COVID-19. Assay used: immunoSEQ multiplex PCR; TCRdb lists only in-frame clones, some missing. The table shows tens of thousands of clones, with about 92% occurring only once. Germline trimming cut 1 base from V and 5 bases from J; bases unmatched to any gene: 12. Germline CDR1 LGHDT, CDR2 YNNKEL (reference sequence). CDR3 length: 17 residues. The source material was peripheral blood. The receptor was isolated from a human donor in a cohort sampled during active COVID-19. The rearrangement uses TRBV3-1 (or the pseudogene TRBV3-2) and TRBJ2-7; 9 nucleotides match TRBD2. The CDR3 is CASSQVGSRGRADEQYF. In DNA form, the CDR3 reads TGTGCCAGCAGCCAAGTGGGATCGCGCGGGAGGGCTGACGAGCAGTACTTC.